This TCR beta chain was obtained from a study of cytomegalovirus exposure and HLA in healthy donors. Overall study context: Early on, a data release was issued that held about 85 million unique TCRs from HLA-typed donors.

On this clone itself: Its antigen is undetermined.

Notes on the study in general: High specificity and sensitivity for cytomegalovirus status were reported for the classifier.

CDR1 is SGHAT, CDR2 FQNNGV, per germline. J gave up 3 bases and V 4 bases, and 6 bases lay outside the gene matches. This CDR3 contains 15 residues. The PCR made use of 60 Vbeta and 13 Jbeta primers. Sequenced by immunoSEQ multiplex PCR; TCRdb stores in-frame clones only, minus some. The sample has approximately 140,000 clones; about three quarters are singletons. This chain connects TRBV11-2 to TRBJ2-5, with 9 bases fitting TRBD1. Sequenced material: PBMCs. This receptor was obtained from a woman in her sixties or seventies in good health and CMV-seropositive. CDR3 residues: CASSYPGQGEETQYF. As DNA, the CDR3 is TGTGCCAGCAGCTACCCGGGACAGGGCGAAGAGACCCAGTACTTC.